This entry describes one TCR beta chain. With 60 Vbeta and 13 Jbeta primers, the PCR was carried out. Assay: immunoSEQ multiplex PCR; the TCRdb copy retains only in-frame clones and omits some. Among more than 95,000 clones listed, less than 80% were seen once. Germline CDR1 is SGHTA and CDR2 is FQGNSA. The CDR3 contains 15 residues. V shed 6 bases, J shed 7 bases, and the junction held 13 bases outside the gene matches. This entry belongs to a study of cytomegalovirus exposure and HLA in healthy donors. Study-wide context: Of around 400 genotyped donors, roughly 81% grouped in the Caucasian-associated ancestry cluster.

Sequenced material: PBMCs. The origin of this receptor is a woman between 45 and 65 years old in good health and CMV-seropositive. V usage is TRBV7-2 and J usage is TRBJ1-2, with 8 bases matching TRBD1. CDR3 protein: CASRGAGGAFSGYTF. The CDR3 region has the DNA TGTGCCAGCAGAGGGGCAGGGGGCGCGTTCAGTGGCTACACCTTC.